This T cell receptor (beta chain) was captured by sequencing in a study of blood T cell repertoires in COVID-19. The authors' processing: Reference gene primer amplification yielded estimated nucleated cell counts. TCRdb's table, derived via immunoSEQ multiplex PCR, lists solely in-frame clones and lacks some. That table gives V, J and clone size, and the DNA gave D and trimming. The sample has 200,000 to 250,000 clones, approximately 82% seen once. Germline loops: CDR1 ENHRY, CDR2 SYGVKD. The CDR3 has 16 amino acids. Trimming cost V 10 bases and J 5 bases; bases outside gene matches: 9. Sequencing was done on a sample of peripheral blood. This receptor was identified in a middle-aged woman with acute or convalescent COVID-19. The chain combines TRBV10-3 with TRBJ2-1, with 15 positions matching TRBD2. CDR3 DNA sequence: TGTGCCAGCAGCCGGACTAGCGGGGGGGGTGACAATGAGCAGTTCTTC. Translated: CASSRTSGGGDNEQFF.